This TCR beta chain was profiled in a study of blood T cell repertoires in COVID-19 (dated by TCRdb to 2020 to 2022). Regarding the study in general: The collaborator samples originated in the United States, Italy and Spain and spanned the acute and convalescent phases of COVID-19. The prospective study material was composed of cDNA or gDNA derived from T cells, B-cell-depleted T cells, or PBMCs. Deeply sampled blood TCRbeta repertoires from subjects exposed to, actively infected with, or recovered from COVID-19 were included in the dataset. The repertoires were released in a freely available public database intended as a resource for research on the immune response to SARS-CoV-2. The samples were drawn from the first 160 participants of the ongoing ImmuneRACE study and from about 1,200 subjects provided by 6 global collaborators. A de-identified subject ID, COVID-19 status, age in years and sex were almost always included in the sample metadata. Where available, HLA class I and class II types were obtained from metadata supplied by the sample provider rather than from assay-based typing.

Note on this clone: What this receptor recognizes is not known. Base qualities are not recorded, but no much larger clone differs from it by a single base. Other DNA variants within this sample encode the same CDR3.

Beyond this particular receptor, the publication reports: The quantity of clinical and demographic metadata differed by source and by participant and was supplied without curation.

The immunoSEQ Assay, a bias-controlled multiplex PCR, was used to amplify TCRbeta CDR3 regions from genomic DNA. In the source study's methods: Within the assay, amplification of reference gene primers was used to estimate how many nucleated cells each sample contained. To quantify the absolute abundance of each unique TCRbeta CDR3 rearrangement, sequence reads were collapsed and filtered. Productive Simpson clonality was computed per sample as the square root of Simpson's diversity index over productive rearrangements. Here the immuneACCESS table is served through TCRdb, limited to in-frame sequences with V and J called. Missing clones are a known gap in these copies; in checked studies unresolved V genes cover under half, and the rest lacks a known reason. For V, J and clone size, that table is used; D and trimming come from the DNA. For this sample there are approximately 250,000 clones; more than 80% appear just once. Over 2% of the sample lies in the top ten.

A second Seattle source provided samples from volunteer blood donors who had recovered from COVID-19. Whole blood was collected in K2EDTA tubes by collaborating institutions according to the institutions' own protocols. For TCRbeta analysis, collaborator samples were shipped as frozen whole blood, as isolated PBMCs, or as DNA extracted from either sample type. The germline V gene yields MGHRA for CDR1 and YSYEKL for CDR2. Trimming costs V 1 base and J 0 bases, and their ends lie 10 bases apart. CDR3 length: 15 amino acids, cysteine to phenylalanine. The entry retains the CDR3 DNA only, 45 bases that are in frame from base 1.

This sequence originates from a young man who had recovered from COVID-19. This receptor chain uses TRBV4-1 and TRBJ2-7; TRBD2 could be the D gene, as 5 bases match. Sequencing was performed on peripheral blood. The DNA reads as follows: TGCGCCAGCAGCCAAGGAGGCGGGCGCTCCTACGAGCAGTACTTC. This yields the protein CASSQGGGRSYEQYF.